This T cell receptor (beta chain) was sequenced in a study of molecular identifiers for immune sequencing clone quantification. Deletions cut 0 bases from V and 0 bases from J, with 9 bases between. The CDR3 length is 15 residues. Germline V gene data show CDR1 as MNHNY and CDR2 as SVGAGI (reference sequence). This clonotype has only a few counts. Each CDR3 protein gets one entry after TCRdb re-called the PCR reads with MiXCR. This sample has nearly 650,000 distinct CDR3 sequences; about 25% occur once, and the top ten carry 0.78%. The sequenced material came from naive CD8+ T cells from blood, with Jurkat cell RNA spiked in. As for subset: FACS-sorted CD8+CD4-CCR7+CD45RA+ naive T cells. The chain has TRBV6-6 and TRBJ2-7; D possibly corresponds to TRBD1 (6 bases). This clonotype was obtained from a human donor in good health. Some libraries in this study had Jurkat cell RNA spiked in. CDR3 nucleotide sequence: TGTGCCAGCAGTTACTCGGACAGCAGCTCCTACGAGCAGTACTTC. This translates into CASSYSDSSSYEQYF.